What follows describes a single T cell receptor (beta chain). Its antigen is not known. This record comes from a study of vaccination effects on CD4 cells after COVID-19. After expansion with viral peptide pools in the ViraFEST assay, antigen-specific CD4+ T cells were sequenced. With about 9 days of culture completed, CD4+ T cells were isolated. All study participants received two doses of BNT162b2 or mRNA-1273 vaccine. PBMC cultures contained some 2.1 million cells per well, approximately 10 IU/ml IL-2 and 10 ug/ml peptides. At days 3 and 7, half of the medium was exchanged for IL-2 medium. Clones were read by immunoSEQ multiplex PCR, and TCRdb kept only the in-frame ones, dropping some. The sample lists 64,000 or so clones; about 73% were seen once. CDR3 length: 15 amino acids. V gave up 4 bases and J gave up 7 bases; unmatched junction bases: 8. Per germline, CDR1 GTSNPN and CDR2 SVGIG (reference sequence).

The sample here was CD4+ T cells from PBMCs cultured with HCoV-OC43 spike peptides, taken after COVID-19 vaccination. As to subset: HCoV-OC43 spike overlapping peptide pool stimulation. The TCR was taken from a human donor who received a COVID-19 vaccine. The chain joins TRBV30 to TRBJ1-6; 9 bases match TRBD1. CDR3 nucleotide sequence: TGTGCCTGGATCTCGGGACAGGGAGGAAATTCACCCCTCCACTTT. Amino acids: CAWISGQGGNSPLHF. Full variable domain (rest looked up from reference TRBV30 and TRBJ1-6): SQTIHQWPATLVQPVGSPLSLECTVEGTSNPNLYWYRQAAGRGLQLLFYSVGIGQISSEVPQNLSASRPQDRQFILSSKKLLLSDSGFYLCAWISGQGGNSPLHFGNGTRLTVT.